The 27 T cell receptor beta chains presented below share a single source sample, sequenced in a study of chemoradiotherapy in HPV16-positive cancers. Produced via immunoSEQ multiplex PCR; TCRdb's table is partial and in-frame only. The sample has fewer than 40,000 clones; around 92% are singletons. This material consisted of blood, taken from a patient who underwent chemoradiotherapy. These receptors came from a human donor with HPV-associated anogenital cancer.

This chain joins TRBV7-2 and TRBJ2-5; D is undetermined. The germline V gene encodes CDR1 SGHTA and CDR2 FQGNSA. This CDR3 is built from 18 residues. V was cut by 1 base and J by 2 bases, with 20 bases left in between. For the CDR3, the DNA is TGTGCCAGCAGCTTAGGAGAGGTTTACCATTCGGTACAAGAGACCCAGTACTTC. It translates to CASSLGEVYHSVQETQYF.

The chain uses TRBV11-1 and TRBJ1-1; the D is unclear. With 7 bases removed from V and 0 bases from J, the gap between germline ends came to 21 bases. The CDR3 totals 17 residues. The germline gives CDR1 SGHAT, CDR2 FQDESV (reference sequence). DNA of the CDR3: TGTGCCAGCACCGACCGCCCGGGATCTAGGATGAACACTGAAGCTTTCTTT. Protein: CASTDRPGSRMNTEAFF.

The chain combines TRBV19 with TRBJ1-2, with a weak D call TRBD1 (6 bases). V was shortened by 4 bases and J by 4 bases, with 25 bases between the two germline ends. The CDR3 totals 18 residues. Per the germline V gene, CDR1 is LNHDA and CDR2 is SQIVND (reference sequence). The CDR3 nucleotides are TGTGCCAGTAGTAAGAGTGGTAGGGGGACACCCCTTCTCTATGGCTACACCTTC. It codes for CASSKSGRGTPLLYGYTF.

The chain links TRBV5-6 to TRBJ2-5, with TRBD1 matching over 8 bases. CDR1 and CDR2 (germline): SGHDT, YYEEEE. CDR3 length equals 15 residues. V lost 4 bases and J lost 2; bases outside the gene matches: 7. In nucleotides, the CDR3 is TGTGCCAGCAGCCCGGGACAGGCCTCGCAAGAGACCCAGTACTTC. Translated, it gives CASSPGQASQETQYF.

The rearrangement links TRBV19 to TRBJ2-2; a possible D gene is TRBD2 (5 bases). This CDR3 comprises 15 residues. Germline V gene lookup returns CDR1 LNHDA and CDR2 SQIVND (reference sequence). V dropped 7 bases and J dropped 6 bases, with 18 bases sitting between them. The CDR3 is CASKNTGVGPGELFF. The CDR3 nucleotides are TGTGCCAGTAAAAACACCGGGGTCGGACCCGGGGAGCTGTTTTTT.

The J gene is TRBJ2-5, the V gene TRBV7-9; 8 nucleotides align to TRBD1. The CDR3 covers 14 residues. The V gene's germline CDR1 is SEHNR and CDR2 FQNEAQ (reference sequence). The V and J ends lost 2 bases and 2 bases, in that order; junction bases with no gene match: 1. The CDR3 DNA sequence: TGTGCCAGCAGCTTATACAGGGGGCAAGAGACCCAGTACTTC. Residues: CASSLYRGQETQYF.

The J gene is TRBJ2-1, the V gene TRBV15; 9 bases agree with TRBD2. Germline values: CDR1 LNHNV, CDR2 YYDKDF (reference sequence). The CDR3 is 16 amino acids. V shed 1 base, J shed 4 bases, and the junction held 5 bases outside the gene matches. CDR3 loop: CATSRGGGDGYNEQFF. For the CDR3, the DNA is TGTGCCACCAGCAGAGGCGGGGGGGATGGGTACAATGAGCAGTTCTTC.

The CDR3 here is CASGLGRGSNQPQHF. The CDR3 DNA follows: TGTGCCAGCGGTCTCGGGAGGGGCAGCAATCAGCCCCAGCATTTT. The chain carries TRBV6-5 and TRBJ1-5, with D possibly TRBD1 on 5 matching bases. Germline-derived CDR1 and CDR2 are MNHEY and SVGAGI. Trimming took 8 bases from V and 1 from J, leaving 15 bases between them. There are 15 residues in the CDR3.

The rearrangement joins TRBV4-1 to TRBJ2-2; no definite D call. This CDR3 is built from 13 residues. Germline CDR1 and CDR2: MGHRA and YSYEKL. V was trimmed by 1 base and J by 6 bases, leaving 6 bases between them. The CDR3 sequence: CASSQARSGELFF. The CDR3 DNA is TGCGCCAGCAGCCAAGCCCGGTCCGGGGAGCTGTTTTTT.

The gene calls are TRBV5-1 and TRBJ1-3; D unclear. Germline V CDR1 and CDR2: SGHRS, YFSETQ. V gave up 4 bases and J gave up 2 bases, with 7 bases separating them. The CDR3 loop spans 13 amino acids. The CDR3 region has the DNA TGCGCCAGCAGCCCGGGAGCTGGAAACACCATATATTTT. Translating it yields CASSPGAGNTIYF.

The V and J genes are TRBV2 and TRBJ2-5; D remains ambiguous. The V gene lost 0 bases and the J gene lost 14 bases, with 13 bases spanning the gap. The CDR3 contains 12 residues. Germline V CDR1 and CDR2: SNHLY, FYNNEI. The CDR3 nucleotides are TGTGCCAGCAGTGAAGCGCAGCGCGGCGGATACTTC. This encodes CASSEAQRGGYF.

The chain couples TRBV7-2 to TRBJ2-4, with D possibly being TRBD1 (6 bases). V was shortened by 5 bases and J by 1 base, with 12 bases between the two germline ends. CDR3 length: 15 amino acids. From germline, CDR1 is SGHTA and CDR2 FQGNSA. The CDR3 region is CASSPPTGAKNIQYF. CDR3 bases: TGTGCCAGCAGCCCACCCACAGGGGCCAAAAACATTCAGTACTTC.

This chain joins TRBV30 and TRBJ1-1, with D possibly being TRBD1 (5 bases). CDR1 GTSNPN and CDR2 SVGIG come from the germline V gene (reference sequence). The CDR3 loop spans 15 amino acids. V was cut by 2 bases and J by 3 bases, with 16 bases left in between. The CDR3 here is CAWSNPGGPYTEAFF. CDR3 coding DNA: TGTGCCTGGAGTAACCCTGGGGGACCGTACACTGAAGCTTTCTTT. Supplemented by reference TRBV30 and TRBJ1-1, the full variable domain reads SQTIHQWPATLVQPVGSPLSLECTVEGTSNPNLYWYRQAAGRGLQLLFYSVGIGQISSEVPQNLSASRPQDRQFILSSKKLLLSDSGFYLCAWSNPGGPYTEAFFGQGTRLTVV.

This chain's CDR3 is CASSFSAYEQYF. In nucleotides, the CDR3 is TGTGCCAGCAGTTTTTCGGCTTACGAGCAGTACTTC. V and J are TRBV28 and TRBJ2-7; D is ambiguous. The CDR3 is 12 amino acids. Trimming took off 3 bases at V and 4 bases at J, with 7 bases between the two ends. Per the germline V gene, CDR1 is MDHEN and CDR2 is SYDVKM. Full variable domain (rest looked up from reference TRBV28 and TRBJ2-7): DVKVTQSSRYLVKRTGEKVFLECVQDMDHENMFWYRQDPGLGLRLIYFSYDVKMKEKGDIPEGYSVSREKKERFSLILESASTNQTSMYLCASSFSAYEQYFGPGTRLTVT.

J is TRBJ2-2 and V is TRBV5-1; D is possibly TRBD1 or TRBD2 (5 bases each). Germline V CDR1 and CDR2: SGHRS, YFSETQ. V was clipped by 4 bases and J by 5 bases, with 12 bases between them. The length of the CDR3 is 14 residues. CDR3 nucleotide sequence: TGCGCCAGCAGCCACGAGGGGTGGACCGGGGAGCTGTTTTTT. As protein: CASSHEGWTGELFF.

The chain uses TRBV5-6 and TRBJ2-7; D gene uncertain. Trimming took 1 base from V and 6 from J, leaving 5 bases between them. CDR1 SGHDT and CDR2 YYEEEE come from the germline V gene. The CDR3 consists of 11 residues. This chain's CDR3 is CASSLFSEQYF. In DNA, the CDR3 is TGTGCCAGCAGCTTGTTCTCCGAGCAGTACTTC.

The chain recombines TRBV7-2 with TRBJ2-1, with D hard to call. The germline V gene has CDR1 SGHTA and CDR2 FQGNSA. V dropped 2 bases and J dropped 7 bases, with 21 bases sitting between them. The length of the CDR3 is 17 residues. The CDR3 protein is CASSLMGDGVGMNEQFF. CDR3 sequence (DNA): TGTGCCAGCAGCTTAATGGGCGACGGAGTTGGAATGAATGAGCAGTTCTTC.

This clone has a single count. V gene TRBV18 combines with J gene TRBJ2-5, with D unclear. The V gene's germline CDR1 is KGHSH and CDR2 LQKENI. V was pared by 2 bases and J by 5 bases, with 6 bases between. The CDR3 contains 12 residues. The CDR3 coding sequence is TGTGCCAGCTCACCAAGGCCTGAGACCCAGTACTTC. Translating gives CASSPRPETQYF.

J is TRBJ2-7 and V is TRBV5-1; 7 bases line up with TRBD1. V shed 4 bases and J 5 bases; nucleotides not matched to a gene: 9. The CDR3 consists of 14 residues. Germline-derived CDR1 and CDR2 are SGHRS and YFSETQ. Written as DNA, the CDR3 is TGCGCCAGCAGCACCCGGGACAGAGTGCACGAGCAGTACTTC. Translating gives CASSTRDRVHEQYF.

The chain uses TRBV7-2 and TRBJ1-1; D might be TRBD1 (6 bases). V lost 1 base and J 5 bases, leaving 17 bases between the germline ends. Germline CDR1 reads SGHTA; CDR2 reads FQGNSA. This CDR3 is 16 amino acids long. In DNA, the CDR3 is TGTGCCAGCAGCTTAGTGGTCCGGGGGCTTTGGACTGAAGCTTTCTTT. This translates into CASSLVVRGLWTEAFF.

The chain uses TRBV5-1 and TRBJ2-2, with 9 nucleotides matching TRBD1. The germline V gene encodes CDR1 SGHRS and CDR2 YFSETQ. J gave up 5 bases and V 6 bases, and 8 bases lay outside the gene matches. This CDR3 has 15 residues. CDR3 sequence reads: CASINTGGRTGELFF. The CDR3 DNA is TGCGCCAGCATCAATACAGGGGGCAGAACCGGGGAGCTGTTTTTT.

The V gene is TRBV7-3, the J gene TRBJ2-2; weak D call: TRBD2 (5 bases). This CDR3 has 12 amino acids. V lost 4 bases and J lost 5, with 5 bases in between. Germline CDR1 reads SGHTA; CDR2 reads FQGTGA. DNA for the CDR3: TGTGCCAGCAGCTCGGGGACCGGGGAGCTGTTTTTT. Translating gives CASSSGTGELFF.

This sequence joins TRBV5-1 and TRBJ1-1; D unclear. This CDR3 contains 14 residues. Per the germline V gene, CDR1 is SGHRS and CDR2 is YFSETQ. V dropped 1 base and J dropped 0 bases, with 7 bases sitting between them. The CDR3 coding sequence is TGCGCCAGCAGCTTGAGAGGGTTGAACACTGAAGCTTTCTTT. Its translation: CASSLRGLNTEAFF.

The J gene is TRBJ2-7, the V gene TRBV5-1, with 9 positions matching TRBD1. The CDR3 runs 15 residues. J gave up 2 bases and V 0 bases, and 3 bases lay outside the gene matches. Germline CDR1 SGHRS, CDR2 YFSETQ. The CDR3 sequence: CASSLAGTGTYEQYF. As DNA, the CDR3 is TGCGCCAGCAGCTTGGCCGGGACAGGGACCTACGAGCAGTACTTC.

The rearrangement uses TRBV12-2 and TRBJ2-1; TRBD2 is the table's D call and was not checked against the DNA. TRBV12-2 is shown as a pseudogene. The CDR3 covers 18 residues. The CDR3 is CASRLGLAGQSSYNEQFF. DNA for the CDR3: TGTGCAAGTCGCCTGGGACTAGCGGGGCAGAGCTCCTACAATGAGCAGTTCTTC.

This chain joins TRBV7-6 and TRBJ2-7, with D unclear. The germline CDR1 and CDR2 sequences are SGHVS and FNYEAQ. Trimming removed 7 bases from V and 6 bases from J, with 19 bases in between. This CDR3 comprises 14 residues. DNA of the CDR3: TGTGCCAGCACCTTTGGGGTAGGACCAAGCGAGCAGTACTTC. Protein sequence: CASTFGVGPSEQYF.

The V and J genes are TRBV11-3 and TRBJ2-7; D gene unclear. The germline V and J ends were trimmed by 8 bases and 7 bases, with 18 bases remaining between them. The CDR3 consists of 13 residues. Per germline, CDR1 SGHNT and CDR2 YENEEA. The CDR3 reads CASGRSPSREQYF. The CDR3, as DNA: TGTGCCAGCGGCCGGTCCCCATCTAGGGAGCAGTACTTC.